The source of this T cell receptor (beta chain) is a study of blood T cell repertoires in COVID-19. Study-wide context: Samples came from the United States, Italy and Spain, spanning acute and convalescent COVID-19.

The germline V gene has CDR1 GTSNPN and CDR2 SVGIG (reference sequence). There are 13 residues in the CDR3. Methods used by the authors: Scientists estimated how many nucleated cells there were by amplifying reference gene primers. Clones were sequenced by immunoSEQ multiplex PCR, and TCRdb holds only the in-frame ones, with some missing. The DNA gave D and trimming, while V, J and clone size come from that table. The sample shows fewer than 85,000 clones, around four fifths of them seen only once. Notes on this clone: The junction does not match germline at one end; this may be a read error.

The sequenced sample was peripheral blood. V gene TRBV30 combines with J gene TRBJ1-2; no clear D gene. The receptor's source is a man aged 60 to 75 with acute or convalescent COVID-19. CDR3 residues: CAWRVPGSDGYTF. Here the CDR3 DNA reads TGTGCGTGGAGGGTCCCGGGAAGTGATGGCTACACCTTC.